This T cell receptor (beta chain) comes out of a study of T cells after yellow fever vaccination. Worth noting for this clonotype: Its antigen is unidentified.

A process of 5'RACE template switching, which added a universal primer site and UMIs, was used to make TCR cDNA. TCRdb reprocessed the 5' RACE reads with MiXCR, giving one entry per CDR3 protein. The sample carries under 300,000 distinct CDR3 sequences, 13% recorded once. CDR3 size: 15 residues. V lost 0 bases to trimming and J lost 5 bases, with 17 bases between them. The germline gives CDR1 DFQATT, CDR2 SNEGSKA (reference sequence). Findings and caveats of the study: Reappearance after the booster was observed for most primary-vaccination clones (96% CD4, about 86% CD8).

The input for sequencing was CD4+ T cells sorted from PBMCs, taken 45 days after the yellow fever booster vaccination. The clonotype comes from a man younger than 40 who received the YFV17D yellow fever vaccine. The gene calls are TRBV20-1 and TRBJ2-7; tentatively, D is TRBD2 (7 bases). CDR3 protein: CSARDGGATGDEQYF. In DNA, the CDR3 is TGCAGTGCTAGAGATGGGGGGGCCACGGGGGACGAGCAGTACTTC.